This T cell receptor (beta chain) stems from a study of CD8 T cells in Susac syndrome. General study findings and limits: Acknowledgment was made by the study that its TCR sequencing and HLA analysis involved a relatively small number of individuals.

With respect to this clonotype: The antigen is undetermined.

The RNA input was 0.5 to 1 ug, and it was reverse transcribed with random hexamers. A multiplex approach, immunoSEQ multiplex PCR, amplified TCR beta CDR3 across 54 Vbeta and 13 Jbeta. TCRdb redid the calling of the immunoSEQ multiplex PCR reads with MiXCR, one entry per CDR3 protein. The top ten clones hold 0.2% to 0.25% of a sample with around 300,000 distinct CDR3 sequences, around 85% of them seen once. Trimming took 1 base from V and 7 from J, leaving 16 bases between them. This CDR3 comprises 16 residues. CDR1 is SEHNR and CDR2 is FQNEAQ in the germline V gene (reference sequence). The J gene is TRBJ2-2, the V gene TRBV7-9; tentatively, D is TRBD2 (6 bases). This sequence was found in a human donor with multiple sclerosis. Sequencing used CD8+ T cells from PBMCs. The CDR3: CASSLGLRDPDGELFF. In DNA form, the CDR3 reads TGTGCCAGCAGCTTAGGGTTGCGGGATCCGGACGGGGAGCTGTTTTTT.